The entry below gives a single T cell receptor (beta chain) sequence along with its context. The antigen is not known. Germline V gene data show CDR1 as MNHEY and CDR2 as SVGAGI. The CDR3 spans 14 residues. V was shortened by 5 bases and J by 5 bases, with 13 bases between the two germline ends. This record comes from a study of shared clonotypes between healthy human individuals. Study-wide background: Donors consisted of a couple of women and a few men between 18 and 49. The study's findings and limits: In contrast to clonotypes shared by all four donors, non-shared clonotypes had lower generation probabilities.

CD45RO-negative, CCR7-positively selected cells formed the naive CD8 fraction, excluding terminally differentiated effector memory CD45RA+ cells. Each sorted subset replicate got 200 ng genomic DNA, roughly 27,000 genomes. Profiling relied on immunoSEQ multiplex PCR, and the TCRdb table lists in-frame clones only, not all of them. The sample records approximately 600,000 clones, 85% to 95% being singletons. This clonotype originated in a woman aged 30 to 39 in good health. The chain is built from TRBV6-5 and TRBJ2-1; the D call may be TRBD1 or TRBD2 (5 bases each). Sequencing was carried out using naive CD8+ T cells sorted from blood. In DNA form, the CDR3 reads TGTGCCAGCAGTCCCGGGACGCTAAACAATGAGCAGTTCTTC. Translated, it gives CASSPGTLNNEQFF.